This is a list of T cell receptor beta chains from one sample in a study of T cells after yellow fever vaccination. One entry per CDR3 protein, called by TCRdb with MiXCR from the 5' RACE reads. The table lists about 160,000 distinct CDR3 sequences, around 7% of them singletons. Specimen: CD4+ T cells sorted from PBMCs, collected about 5 days after the first yellow fever vaccination. These receptors came from a man younger than 35 who received the YFV17D yellow fever vaccine. CDR3s include the opening cysteine and the closing phenylalanine or tryptophan. A D gene is named only where the DNA matches it firmly. Where a row states a size, it is once, few, many or the class of an expanded clone; other rows omit it.

- | TRBJ1-1 | TRBV20-1 | many | TGCAGTGCTAGTCTGTCCCAGGAAACTGAAGCTTTCTTT | CSASLSQETEAFF
- | TRBJ2-7 | TRBV11-2 | - | TGTGCCAGCAGCTTAGATCCTGGGCCCCATTACGAGCAGTACTTC | CASSLDPGPHYEQYF
- | TRBJ2-7 | TRBV11-3 | - | TGTGCCAGCAGCTTAGACTCAGCTAGCTCCTACGAGCAGTACTTC | CASSLDSASSYEQYF
- | TRBJ1-6 | TRBV4-1 | - | TGCGCCAGCAGCCAAGTTAGGGGTTCACCCCTCCACTTT | CASSQVRGSPLHF
TRBD2 | TRBJ2-3 | TRBV7-3 | many | TGTGCCAGCAGCTTCGTAGCGGGGGGCACAGATACGCAGTATTTT | CASSFVAGGTDTQYF
- | TRBJ2-5 | TRBV7-2 | many | TGTGCCAGCAGCTTAATCGACCGCGGGCGGCCCCAAGAGACCCAGTACTTC | CASSLIDRGRPQETQYF
- | TRBJ2-2 | TRBV19 | - | TGTGCCAGTAGTATTAGGACCACCGGGGAGCTGTTTTTT | CASSIRTTGELFF
- | TRBJ1-2 | TRBV7-2 | few | TGTGCCAGCAGCTTAGAGGGGCAGGGAGGGGGTTACACCTTC | CASSLEGQGGGYTF
- | TRBJ1-1 | TRBV10-3 | many | TGTGCCATCAGTGAGTCTAGGGGGATCCGAATGAACACTGAAGCTTTCTTT | CAISESRGIRMNTEAFF
TRBD1 | TRBJ2-7 | TRBV27 | many | TGTGCCAGCAGTGGGGCGACAGGGCGCTCCTACGAGCAGTACTTC | CASSGATGRSYEQYF
- | TRBJ2-3 | TRBV5-1 | many | TGCGCCAGCAGCTTCTCCAACGCTTATGGGGATACGCAGTATTTT | CASSFSNAYGDTQYF
TRBD1 | TRBJ2-1 | TRBV2 | many | TGTGCCAGCAGACAGGGGGGAGAGCAGTTCTTC | CASRQGGEQFF
- | TRBJ2-7 | TRBV6-5 | many | TGTGCCAGCAGAACAAATCGGGGCGAGCAGTACTTC | CASRTNRGEQYF
TRBD2 | TRBJ2-1 | TRBV6-2/TRBV6-3 | many | TGTGCCAGCAGATCCTATAGCGGGGCCTCGGATGAGCAGTTCTTC | CASRSYSGASDEQFF
- | TRBJ1-1 | TRBV7-9 | many | TGTGCCAGCAGCTTAACAGACAAGAACACTGAAGCTTTCTTT | CASSLTDKNTEAFF
- | TRBJ1-5 | TRBV12-3/TRBV12-4 | - | TGTGCCAGCACCACCGTAATGGCGGGACTGAATCAGCCCCAGCATTTT | CASTTVMAGLNQPQHF
TRBD2 | TRBJ2-3 | TRBV5-8 | many | TGTGCCAGCAGACAACTAGCGGGGGCCACAGATACGCAGTATTTT | CASRQLAGATDTQYF
- | TRBJ2-7 | TRBV7-2 | many | TGTGCCAGCAGCTTTGGGGGGACAGTTCCCTCCTACGAGCAGTACTTC | CASSFGGTVPSYEQYF
TRBD1 | TRBJ1-5 | TRBV12-3/TRBV12-4 | many | TGTGCCAGCAGTTTAGGGACAGGGGGCAATCAGCCCCAGCATTTT | CASSLGTGGNQPQHF
TRBD1 | TRBJ1-1 | TRBV28 | many | TGTGCCAGCACTCTCGGTTGGGACAGGGACACTGAAGCTTTCTTT | CASTLGWDRDTEAFF
- | TRBJ1-2 | TRBV6-5 | many | TGTGCCAGCAGTTACGACAGACTAAACTATGGCTACACCTTC | CASSYDRLNYGYTF
- | TRBJ2-1 | TRBV20-1 | few | TGCAGTGCTAGTAACCCCAGTGGGCATGAGCAGTTCTTC | CSASNPSGHEQFF
- | TRBJ2-5 | TRBV20-1 | - | TGCAGTGCTAGAGATCCCTCCGGGGCCCCAAGTGCCCAGTACTTC | CSARDPSGAPSAQYF
- | TRBJ2-2 | TRBV24-1 | few | TGTGCCACCAGTGACCGGTGGGGCCTCGGGAACACCGGGGAGCTGTTTTTT | CATSDRWGLGNTGELFF
- | TRBJ1-5 | TRBV4-3 | many | TGCGCCAGCAGCCAGGACAACAATCAGCCCCAGCATTTT | CASSQDNNQPQHF
TRBD1 | TRBJ2-3 | TRBV10-3 | - | TGTGCCATCAGTGACAGAAGGGACAGCTTCCGGTCCCCAGATACGCAGTATTTT | CAISDRRDSFRSPDTQYF
- | TRBJ1-5 | TRBV7-2 | many | TGTGCCAGCAGCCCGGGCCCCTCGTCTCAGCCCCAGCATTTT | CASSPGPSSQPQHF
- | TRBJ2-2 | TRBV12-3/TRBV12-4 | many | TGTGCCAGCACCCCCAACACCGGGGAGCTGTTTTTT | CASTPNTGELFF
- | TRBJ2-1 | TRBV7-9 | many | TGTGCCAGCAGCGAACCTAATGAGCAGTTCTTC | CASSEPNEQFF
- | TRBJ1-3 | TRBV20-1 | - | TGCAGTGCTTACAGACAGGTCTCTGGAAACACCATATATTTT | CSAYRQVSGNTIYF
- | TRBJ1-4 | TRBV7-2 | many | TGTGCCAGCAGCCGCGGGGTCTCGGATGAAAAACTGTTTTTT | CASSRGVSDEKLFF
TRBD2 | TRBJ2-5 | TRBV11-2 | many | TGTGCCAGCAGCTTAGGGTCTAGCGGGGTGGGGGAGACCCAGTACTTC | CASSLGSSGVGETQYF
- | TRBJ2-4 | TRBV7-9 | few | TGTGCCAGCAGCCGAGGGCCGGGGCAAAACATTCAGTACTTC | CASSRGPGQNIQYF
- | TRBJ2-7 | TRBV20-1 | many | TGCAGTGCTCGTACAGGGACGTCTCAGCAGTACTTC | CSARTGTSQQYF
TRBD2 | TRBJ2-1 | TRBV6-5 | - | TGTGCCAGCAGTTACTCGGCGGGGGGGGGCTACAATGAGCAGTTCTTC | CASSYSAGGGYNEQFF
- | TRBJ2-5 | TRBV24-1 | many | TGTGCCACCAGTGACCCTCGACAGCCCTCGGAGTACTTC | CATSDPRQPSEYF
TRBD2 | TRBJ2-2 | TRBV5-1 | many | TGCGCCAGCAGCCGCGGGGGTGACAACACCGGGGAGCTGTTTTTT | CASSRGGDNTGELFF
- | TRBJ1-2 | TRBV11-2 | many | TGTGCCAGCAGCTTAGGTCCGGGGGGCGATGGCTACACCTTC | CASSLGPGGDGYTF
- | TRBJ2-5 | TRBV5-1 | few | TGCGCCAGCAGCTTAGGTAGCCAGAGGGGGGAGACCCAGTACTTC | CASSLGSQRGETQYF
- | TRBJ1-6 | TRBV3-1 | few | TGTGCCAGCAGCCAGGGCGGCAAGGACTCACCCCTCCACTTT | CASSQGGKDSPLHF
- | TRBJ2-5 | TRBV7-2 | many | TGTGCCAGCAGGAAAGTGGGGGCAGAGACCCAGTACTTC | CASRKVGAETQYF
- | TRBJ2-5 | TRBV21-1 | - | TGTGCCAGCAGCAAGACCAGGAGACAGGGGAGGGAAGAGACCCAGTACTTC | CASSKTRRQGREETQYF
TRBD1 | TRBJ2-7 | TRBV18 | many | TGTGCCAGCTCACCCAGAACAACGGGACAGGGGGTAACCTACGAGCAGTACTTC | CASSPRTTGQGVTYEQYF
- | TRBJ2-1 | TRBV7-9 | many | TGTGCCAGCAGCCCATCCTTTCTCGGGGCGAAATACAATGAGCAGTTCTTC | CASSPSFLGAKYNEQFF
- | TRBJ2-7 | TRBV7-9 | many | TGTGCCAGCAGCCCGAAACTAGCTAAAGGCTACGAGCAGTACTTC | CASSPKLAKGYEQYF
- | TRBJ2-2 | TRBV4-2 | many | TGTGCCAGCAGCCAAGCCTCCCTGGGAACGGCCGGGGAGCTGTTTTTT | CASSQASLGTAGELFF
TRBD1 | TRBJ2-5 | TRBV7-2 | - | TGTGCCAGCAGCCCCGGATACAGGGGGCGATCGGCCCAGTACTTC | CASSPGYRGRSAQYF
- | TRBJ2-7 | TRBV4-3 | few | TGCGCCAGCAGCCAAGACTTGCGGGTTGCCCTCTACGAGCAGTACTTC | CASSQDLRVALYEQYF
- | TRBJ2-1 | TRBV3-1 | - | TGTGCCAGCAGCCAATCAGGGACGACGTACAATGAGCAGTTCTTC | CASSQSGTTYNEQFF
- | TRBJ2-5 | TRBV30 | few | TGTGCCTGGAGTGGGTACTCACAAGAGACCCAGTACTTC | CAWSGYSQETQYF
- | TRBJ1-2 | TRBV7-2 | - | TGTGCCAGCAGCTTCGAGGTCTATGGCTACACCTTC | CASSFEVYGYTF
- | TRBJ1-2 | TRBV6-1 | few | TGTGCCAGCTTACAACCAGCTAACTATGGCTACACCTTC | CASLQPANYGYTF